These T cell receptor beta chains were read from a single sample in a study of graft-versus-host responses after intestinal transplantation. Antigens for these TCRs are unknown. TCRdb's copy holds only in-frame clones and misses some; the assay was immunoSEQ multiplex PCR. The sample lists approximately 85,000 clones; roughly 90% were seen once. Sequenced material: unstimulated CD8+ T cells sorted from spleen or lymph node cells, taken before transplant. Source of these receptors: a human donor who was the organ donor for an intestinal transplant. The CDR3 runs from the conserved cysteine through the conserved F or W. A D gene is named only where the DNA matches it firmly. Expanded clones are given a class, and other clones once, few, many or no size at all.

cdr3_nt	cdr3_aa	d_call	clone_size	v_call	j_call
TGCGCCAGCAGCCACAAAGGGGATCAGCCCCAGCATTTT	CASSHKGDQPQHF	-	-	TRBV4-1	TRBJ1-5
TGTGCCAGCAGCTTAGCCGGAGGACAGGGAATATACGAGCAGTACTTC	CASSLAGGQGIYEQYF	TRBD1	-	TRBV11-2	TRBJ2-7
TGTGCCAGCGGACTCACTCAGGGGCACAATGAGCAGTTCTTC	CASGLTQGHNEQFF	-	-	TRBV27	TRBJ2-1
TGCGCCAGCAGCCAAGGAATGGGGACAGGGTACGGCGAGCAGTACTTC	CASSQGMGTGYGEQYF	TRBD1	-	TRBV4-1	TRBJ2-7
TGTGCCAGCAGTTTACCTGGACAGGGCTACACCTTC	CASSLPGQGYTF	-	few	TRBV27	TRBJ1-2
TGCAGCGGCGAGGGCCCAGCCAGTTATGGCTACACCTTC	CSGEGPASYGYTF	-	once	TRBV29-1	TRBJ1-2
TGTGCCAGCAGCCCAATCCCTTGGGTGAGCTCCTACGAGCAGTACTTC	CASSPIPWVSSYEQYF	-	-	TRBV5-4	TRBJ2-7
TGTGCCAGCAGCCGGGACAACTACGAGCAGTACTTC	CASSRDNYEQYF	-	-	TRBV5-4	TRBJ2-7
TGTGCCTGGACGCGGGGGGCGGACAATGAGCAGTTCTTC	CAWTRGADNEQFF	TRBD2	-	TRBV30	TRBJ2-1
TGTGCCGGTTCCAGCCTAAATCAGCCCCAGCATTTT	CAGSSLNQPQHF	-	-	TRBV30	TRBJ1-5